What follows is one T cell receptor beta chain and its context. Its cognate antigen is unknown. Trimming pared 0 bases from V and 2 bases from J, leaving 11 bases between. Germline V CDR1 and CDR2: DFQATT, SNEGSKA (reference sequence). The CDR3 is 15 amino acids. A J-beta primer mix and a sample-barcoded 5' primer were used in a second PCR of roughly 7 to 12 cycles. TCRdb used MiXCR to reprocess the 5' RACE reads, holding one entry per CDR3 protein. Of 1,500,000 or so distinct CDR3 sequences listed, approximately 63% were seen once; the top ten hold 6.7%. The data derive from a study of blood T cells in healthy people across ages. Study-level findings and limits: There was a strong correlation between TCR beta diversity and naive T cell percentage. Leaving the PBMCs unsorted stopped any conclusive comparison of naive versus antigen-experienced cells.

The TCR originated in a man between 18 and 35 years old in good health. The sequencing sample was made of blood. The genes are TRBV20-1 and TRBJ2-1; D unclear. The CDR3 reads CSARDRDHPYNEQFF. Written as DNA, the CDR3 is TGCAGTGCTAGAGATCGAGACCATCCCTACAATGAGCAGTTCTTC.